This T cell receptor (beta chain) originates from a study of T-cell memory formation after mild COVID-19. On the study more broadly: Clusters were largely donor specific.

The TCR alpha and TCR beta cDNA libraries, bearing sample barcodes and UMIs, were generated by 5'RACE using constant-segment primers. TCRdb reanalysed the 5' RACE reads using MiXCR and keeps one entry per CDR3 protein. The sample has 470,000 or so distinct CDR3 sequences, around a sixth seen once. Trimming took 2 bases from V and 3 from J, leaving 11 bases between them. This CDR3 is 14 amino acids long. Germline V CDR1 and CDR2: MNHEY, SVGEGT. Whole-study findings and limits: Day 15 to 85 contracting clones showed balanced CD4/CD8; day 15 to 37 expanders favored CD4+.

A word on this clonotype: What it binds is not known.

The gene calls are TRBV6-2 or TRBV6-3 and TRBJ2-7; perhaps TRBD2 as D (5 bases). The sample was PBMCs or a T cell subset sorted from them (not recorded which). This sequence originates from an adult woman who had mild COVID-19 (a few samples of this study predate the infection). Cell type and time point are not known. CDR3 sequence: CASSYSGPDYEQYF. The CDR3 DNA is TGTGCCAGCAGTTACAGCGGCCCTGACTACGAGCAGTACTTC.